The 8 T cell receptor beta chains presented below share a single source sample, sequenced in a study of spatial heterogeneity in lung cancer (dated by TCRdb to between 2018 and 2020). Reading the label with the study, this specimen's time point is: sample taken at primary tumor resection. Results the study describes overall, beyond this receptor: The number of expanded intratumoral alpha and beta TCRs correlated with the tumor nonsynonymous mutation count.

Their antigens are not known. Library prep was done by 5' RACE. TCRdb records NextSeq 500 as the sequencer. TCRdb reran the public reads through fastp at Q25 and MiXCR, keeping productive beta chains. A single entry per CDR3 protein holds the most common genes and DNA from its merged rows. The sample table lists about 13,000 distinct CDR3 sequences, 5.6% of them with a count of one. 11% of the sample belongs to the ten largest clones. The input for sequencing was lung tumor tissue, taken at surgery. The receptors stem from a female donor with early-stage non-small cell lung cancer.

This clonotype occurred many times. A library made for alpha chains picked up this beta chain off target, so its size means little. The chain recombines TRBV6-1 with TRBJ1-1; the match to TRBD1 covers 7 bases. Germline-derived CDR1 and CDR2 are MNHNS and SASEGT. V was clipped by 2 bases and J by 10 bases; unmatched bases: 7. The CDR3 is 13 residues long. The CDR3 is CASSETGVARAFF. The CDR3 coding sequence is TGTGCCAGCAGTGAAACAGGGGTTGCTCGAGCTTTCTTT.

This clonotype was detected many times. Being off target in a library aimed at alpha chains, this beta chain has a size of little meaning. The chain combines TRBV3-1 with TRBJ2-3, with a weak D call TRBD1 (6 bases). The CDR3 has 16 amino acids. Trimming took off 1 base at V and 2 bases at J, with 13 bases between the two ends. Germline lookup yields CDR1 LGHDT and CDR2 YNNKEL (reference sequence). The CDR3 here is CASSQGEGVHTDTQYF. Here the CDR3 DNA reads TGTGCCAGCAGCCAAGGTGAGGGGGTCCACACAGATACGCAGTATTTT.

There are many counts of this clonotype. This beta chain is a stray read from a library made for alpha chains; its abundance is not meaningful. This rearrangement joins TRBV7-2 to TRBJ1-5; possible D gene TRBD1, 6 bases. CDR3 length: 14 residues. V was pared by 2 bases and J by 1 base, with 6 bases between. From germline, CDR1 is SGHTA and CDR2 FQGNSA. CDR3 in DNA: TGTGCCAGCAGCTTACAGGGGAGCAATCAGCCCCAGCATTTT. This gives the protein CASSLQGSNQPQHF.

At least ten counts were recorded for this clonotype. This beta chain represents an off-target read in a library built for alpha chains; its size is of limited meaning. V is TRBV19 and J is TRBJ2-6; D is perhaps TRBD1 (5 bases). The ends were cut back, 3 bases at V and 0 bases at J, with 15 bases in the middle. The germline V gene encodes CDR1 LNHDA and CDR2 SQIVND (reference sequence). The CDR3 spans 18 residues. The CDR3 loop is CASSIAATVRSGANVLTF. As DNA, the CDR3 is TGTGCCAGTAGTATTGCTGCGACAGTTCGCTCTGGGGCCAACGTCCTGACTTTC. The full variable domain, completed using reference TRBV19 and TRBJ2-6, is DGGITQSPKYLFRKEGQNVTLSCEQNLNHDAMYWYRQDPGQGLRLIYYSQIVNDFQKGDIAEGYSVSREKKESFPLTVTSAQKNPTAFYLCASSIAATVRSGANVLTFGAGSRLTVL.

This clonotype is categorized as large (0.1 to 1%). This beta chain turned up in a library designed for alpha chains; as an off-target read, its abundance says little. This chain connects TRBV12-3 or TRBV12-4 to TRBJ1-5, with D hard to call. Trimming cost V 5 bases and J 4 bases, with 9 bases left between them. This CDR3 has 13 residues. The CDR3 nucleotides read TGTGCCAGCAGTCAGACTGGGAATCAGCCCCAGCATTTT. Translated: CASSQTGNQPQHF.

This clonotype was seen repeatedly, ten times or more. This beta chain turned up in a library designed for alpha chains; as an off-target read, its abundance says little. V and J are TRBV6-1 and TRBJ1-5; the D gene is possibly TRBD1 (6 bases). Trimming took 8 bases from V and 2 from J, leaving 13 bases between them. The CDR3 consists of 14 residues. CDR1 and CDR2 from the germline V gene are MNHNS and SASEGT. The CDR3 region is CASGGGGGNQPQHF. CDR3 bases: TGTGCCAGCGGGGGCGGGGGGGGCAATCAGCCCCAGCATTTT.

This clonotype was found many times. This beta chain was picked up by a library intended for alpha chains and is off target, so its count carries little meaning. This chain links TRBV29-1 with TRBJ1-2; no definite D call. Germline CDR1 SQVTM, CDR2 ANQGSEA. V lost 5 bases and J 2 bases, leaving 6 bases between the germline ends. This CDR3 comprises 11 residues. CDR3 sequence (DNA): TGCAGCGTTTTTGAAAACTATGGCTACACCTTC. Its translation is CSVFENYGYTF.

This clonotype was picked up many times. This beta chain is an off-target read within a library intended for alpha chains, so its frequency means little. The rearrangement uses TRBV20-1 and TRBJ2-3; 14 bases align to TRBD2. Germline lookup yields CDR1 DFQATT and CDR2 SNEGSKA (reference sequence). Losses at the gene ends were 3 bases for V and 5 bases for J; bases not matched to a gene: 7. The CDR3 has 16 amino acids. CDR3 nucleotides: TGCAGTGCTAGCCCTCGACTAGCGGGGGGGGGAGATACGCAGTATTTT. Translated: CSASPRLAGGGDTQYF.